Listed here are 19 T cell receptor beta chains from one sample, sequenced in a study of tumor and adjacent non-tumor tissue in lung cancer (dated by TCRdb to between 2017 and 2018). RNA was isolated from bulk unsorted tissue, and RNA quality was assessed with a NanoDrop ND-1000 and an Agilent 2100. The library was prepared using multiplex PCR. Sequenced using an Illumina HiSeq 2500. TCRbeta libraries were constructed through three rounds of nested PCR with primers (Table S4) according to protocols adapted from ARM-PCR. TCRdb reworked the public reads: Q25 trimming with fastp, MiXCR clone assembly, productive beta chains retained. Merged by CDR3 protein, the rows form single entries marked with the most common genes and DNA. The sample yields roughly 120,000 distinct CDR3 sequences; 60% to 80% were counted once. Under 45% of the sample rests with the top ten. The specimen sequenced was lung tumor tissue. Receptors were obtained from an older woman with non-small cell lung cancer.

This clonotype showed up just a few times. This may be a read error: a much more frequent sequence differs by one nucleotide. The genes are TRBV4-3 and TRBJ2-3; tentatively, D is TRBD1 or TRBD2 (6 bases each). CDR1 and CDR2 from the germline V gene are LGHNA and YSLEER. The CDR3 has 16 residues. The CDR3 DNA sequence: TGCGCCAACAGCCGAAGCATAAGGGGGGATATAGATACGCAGTATTTT. Protein product: CANSRSIRGDIDTQYF.

With regard to this clonotype: Since the CDR3 does not end with the conserved phenylalanine or tryptophan, this likely comes from a read error. V usage is TRBV20-1 and J usage is TRBJ2-7; a possible D gene is TRBD1 (8 bases). V gave up 5 bases and J gave up 6 bases, with 17 bases separating them. Germline V lookup: CDR1 DFQATT, CDR2 SNEGSKA (reference sequence). The CDR3 has 13 amino acids. CDR3 in DNA: TGCAGTGCTGCTACAGGGGGGGGGGCCGAGCAGTACTTA. This translates into CSAATGGGAEQYL.

This clonotype was found many times. The chain carries TRBV11-3 and TRBJ2-1; 7 bases align to TRBD1. V dropped 5 bases and J dropped 6; count of bases not matched to a gene: 7. Germline V lookup: CDR1 SGHNT, CDR2 YENEEA. This CDR3 region has 14 residues. CDR3 in DNA: TGTGCCAGCAGCCTGGGACAGTCTCTCAATGAGCAGTTCTTC. As protein: CASSLGQSLNEQFF.

The chain uses TRBV29-1 and TRBJ2-2; 9 nucleotides match TRBD2. V shed 6 bases and J 6 bases; nucleotides not matched to a gene: 5. Germline V gene data show CDR1 as SQVTM and CDR2 as ANQGSEA. This CDR3 spans 13 amino acids. The DNA of the CDR3 is TGCAGCGTCCTAGCGGGGTACTCCGGGGAGCTGTTTTTT. Translation gives CSVLAGYSGELFF.

The genes are TRBV4-3 and TRBJ2-4; possibly TRBD1 or TRBD2 for D (5 bases each). The CDR3 covers 19 residues. In germline, CDR1 is LGHNA, CDR2 YSLEER. The V end lost 2 bases, the J end lost 3 bases, and 23 bases lay between the germline ends. The DNA for the CDR3 is TGCGCCAGCAGCCAAATTCAGAGGGGTCAAACCTCAGTCAAAAACATTCAGTACTTC. Its translation is CASSQIQRGQTSVKNIQYF.

This clonotype was seen ten or more times. V is TRBV11-3 and J is TRBJ2-1, with 12 bases aligning to TRBD2. The CDR3 spans 19 residues. Trimming cost V 4 bases and J 0 bases; bases outside gene matches: 10. CDR1 is SGHNT, CDR2 YENEEA, per germline. The CDR3 DNA sequence: TGTGCCAGCAGCTCTCTACTAGCGGGGGGTCTTAGCTCCTACAATGAGCAGTTCTTC. Translated: CASSSLLAGGLSSYNEQFF.

This clonotype was recorded once. With a much larger clone just one base away, this may be a read error. The missing conserved phenylalanine or tryptophan at the end of this CDR3 makes a read error likely. The rearrangement uses TRBV4-3 and TRBJ1-5, with D unclear. CDR3 size: 13 residues. V lost 2 bases and J 7 bases, leaving 9 bases between the germline ends. Germline V gene sequence: CDR1 LGHNA, CDR2 YSLEER. The CDR3 is CASSQTIGQPQHY. The DNA for the CDR3 is TGCGCCAGCAGCCAAACGATCGGGCAGCCCCAGCATTAT.

The V call is TRBV12-3 or TRBV12-4, the J call TRBJ1-2, with TRBD1 identical over 7 bases. V lost 3 bases, J lost 5 bases, and 6 bases stayed unmatched. The CDR3 runs 14 residues. The CDR3 spells CASSLDRMSYGYTF. Written as DNA, the CDR3 is TGTGCCAGCAGTTTGGACAGGATGAGTTATGGCTACACCTTC.

Worth noting for this clonotype: One junction end does not reproduce the germline sequence, and a read error may be involved. This chain connects TRBV6-5 to TRBJ2-7, with TRBD2 matching 7 bases. The CDR3 contains 19 residues. Germline V gives CDR1 MNHEY, CDR2 SVGAGI. The CDR3 protein is CTSSYAGGLRGTLPYEQYF. CDR3 coding DNA: TGTACCAGTAGTTATGCCGGGGGGTTGCGGGGCACACTACCGTACGAGCAGTACTTC.

The chain employs TRBV5-1 and TRBJ2-7, with D perhaps TRBD2 (5 bases). The CDR3 has 11 residues. The V end was cut by 6 bases, the J end by 6 bases, with 10 bases between. CDR1 is SGHRS and CDR2 is YFSETQ in the germline V gene. DNA of the CDR3: TGCGCCAGCAAAGAGGGTGCCGAGCAGTACTTC. The encoded protein is CASKEGAEQYF. The whole variable domain, filled in from reference TRBV5-1 and TRBJ2-7, reads KAGVTQTPRYLIKTRGQQVTLSCSPISGHRSVSWYQQTPGQGLQFLFEYFSETQRNKGNFPGRFSGRQFSNSRSEMNVSTLELGDSALYLCASKEGAEQYFGPGTRLTVT.

The chain uses TRBV28 and TRBJ2-7, with a weak D call TRBD1 (5 bases). Trimming removed 6 bases at V and 2 bases at J, with 11 bases between. The germline gives CDR1 MDHEN, CDR2 SYDVKM. This CDR3 is 13 amino acids long. The CDR3 sequence is CASRLDNPYEQYF. The CDR3, as DNA: TGTGCCAGCAGGCTGGACAATCCCTACGAGCAGTACTTC.

This chain joins TRBV29-1 and TRBJ1-1, with a tentative D call TRBD1 (5 bases). The CDR3 is made up of 11 amino acids. Per the germline V gene, CDR1 is SQVTM and CDR2 is ANQGSEA. The CDR3: CHGGMVADAFF. The CDR3 nucleotides read TGCCACGGGGGTATGGTGGCAGATGCTTTCTTT. The full variable domain, rest sourced from reference TRBV29-1 and TRBJ1-1, is SAVISQKPSRDICQRGTSLTIQCQVDSQVTMMFWYRQQPGQSLTLIATANQGSEATYESGFVIDKFPISRPNLTFSTLTVSNMSPEDSSIYLCHGGMVADAFFGQGTRLTVV.

For this clonotype: A clone one base away is much larger, so this may be a read error. The chain carries TRBV20-1 and TRBJ2-1, with a possible D match to TRBD1 (6 bases). This CDR3 has 13 amino acids. CDR1 DFQATT and CDR2 SNEGSKA come from the germline V gene (reference sequence). Trimming removed 0 bases from V and 11 bases from J, with 14 bases in between. This chain's CDR3 is CSARDPTRGKQFF. CDR3 nucleotides: TGCAGTGCTAGAGACCCGACAAGGGGGAAGCAGTTCTTC.

Of note for this clonotype: A much larger clone differs by one base, so this may be a read error. This chain joins TRBV6-1 and TRBJ2-1; 7 nucleotides align to TRBD1. This CDR3 is 15 amino acids long. CDR1 is MNHNS and CDR2 is SASEGT in the germline V gene. This CDR3 is CVTHRGESSYNEQFF. For the CDR3, the DNA is TGTGTCACTCACAGGGGCGAGAGCTCCTACAATGAGCAGTTCTTC.

V usage is TRBV11-2 and J usage is TRBJ1-2, with D perhaps TRBD1 (6 bases). V was cut by 8 bases and J by 8 bases, with 18 bases left in between. This CDR3 has 13 residues. Looked up from germline, CDR1 is SGHAT and CDR2 is FQNNGV. Here the CDR3 DNA reads TGTGCCAGCGCCCTAACCGGGGGCTACGGCTACACCTTC. It codes for CASALTGGYGYTF.

This chain connects TRBV11-3 to TRBJ1-4, with D uncertain. Trimming shortened V by 0 bases and J by 5 bases, and 10 bases separated the two germline ends. Germline loops: CDR1 SGHNT, CDR2 YENEEA. CDR3 length: 15 amino acids. CDR3 sequence reads: CASSLDRAANEKLFF. The CDR3 DNA sequence: TGTGCCAGCAGCTTAGATCGGGCAGCAAATGAAAAACTGTTTTTT.

Worth noting for this clonotype: A read error may produce the germline difference seen at one junction end. As DNA, the CDR3 is TGTGTCAGCAGCTCACACCGACTAGAATACAATGAACAGTTCTTC. Its translation is CVSSSHRLEYNEQFF. This chain connects TRBV7-9 to TRBJ2-1; tentatively, D is TRBD2 (6 bases). Germline-derived CDR1 and CDR2 are SEHNR and FQNEAQ (reference sequence). The CDR3 sequence is 15 residues long.

The CDR3 nucleotides read TGTGCCAGCAGCTTAATCCAATTGGAGACCCAGTACTTC. It yields the protein CASSLIQLETQYF. The chain recombines TRBV11-1 with TRBJ2-5; D not certain. CDR3 size: 13 residues. Germline CDR1 is SGHAT and CDR2 is FQDESV (reference sequence). Deletions cut 2 bases from V and 5 bases from J, with 9 bases between. Combining the CDR3 with reference TRBV11-1 and TRBJ2-5 gives the whole variable domain EAEVAQSPRYKITEKSQAVAFWCDPISGHATLYWYRQILGQGPELLVQFQDESVVDDSQLPKDRFSAERLKGVDSTLKIQPAELGDSAMYLCASSLIQLETQYFGPGTRLLVL.

This chain joins TRBV6-1 and TRBJ1-2; D unclear. The V gene lost 5 bases and the J gene lost 2 bases, with 21 bases spanning the gap. The CDR3 is made up of 17 amino acids. Germline assignment: CDR1 MNHNS and CDR2 SASEGT. The CDR3: CASSKGSGPPLNYGYTF. For the CDR3, the DNA is TGTGCCAGCAGTAAAGGGTCAGGACCTCCTCTAAACTATGGCTACACCTTC.